Sequencing of this T cell receptor beta chain was carried out in a study of PD-1 blockade in classical Hodgkin lymphoma. This clone was counted a few times. TCRdb's table, derived via immunoSEQ multiplex PCR, lists solely in-frame clones and lacks some. Of under 35,000 clones in the sample, roughly 90% were seen once. Germline V gives CDR1 MDHEN, CDR2 SYDVKM. Trimming cost V 6 bases and J 1 base; bases outside gene matches: 11. The CDR3 totals 17 residues. Time point noted: newly diagnosed, previously untreated cHL patient sample. Negative selection with magnetic separation was used to purify CD4+ T cells from thawed PBMCs.

This receptor was obtained from a human donor with classical Hodgkin lymphoma. The chain links TRBV28 to TRBJ2-1; TRBD2 aligns across 8 bases. Source material: CD4+ T cells from blood. CDR3 amino acids: CASSRTSGGASYNEQFF. DNA of the CDR3: TGTGCCAGCAGCCGAACTAGCGGAGGGGCTTCCTACAATGAGCAGTTCTTC.